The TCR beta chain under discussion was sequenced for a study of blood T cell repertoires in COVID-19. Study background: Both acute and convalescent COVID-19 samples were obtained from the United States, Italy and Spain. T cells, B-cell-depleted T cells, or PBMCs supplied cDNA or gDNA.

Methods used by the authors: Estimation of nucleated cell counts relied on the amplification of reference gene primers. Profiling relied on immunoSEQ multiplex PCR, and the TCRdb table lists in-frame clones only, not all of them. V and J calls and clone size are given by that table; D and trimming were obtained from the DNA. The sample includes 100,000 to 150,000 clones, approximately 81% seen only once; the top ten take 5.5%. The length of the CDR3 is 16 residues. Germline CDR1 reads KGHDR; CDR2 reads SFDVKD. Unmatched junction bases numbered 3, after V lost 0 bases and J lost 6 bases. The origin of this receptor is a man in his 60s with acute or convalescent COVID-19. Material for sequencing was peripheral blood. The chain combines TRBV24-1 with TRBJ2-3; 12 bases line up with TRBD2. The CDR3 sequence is CATSDLLAGGVDTQYF. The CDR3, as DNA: TGTGCCACCAGTGATTTGCTAGCGGGAGGGGTTGATACGCAGTATTTT.